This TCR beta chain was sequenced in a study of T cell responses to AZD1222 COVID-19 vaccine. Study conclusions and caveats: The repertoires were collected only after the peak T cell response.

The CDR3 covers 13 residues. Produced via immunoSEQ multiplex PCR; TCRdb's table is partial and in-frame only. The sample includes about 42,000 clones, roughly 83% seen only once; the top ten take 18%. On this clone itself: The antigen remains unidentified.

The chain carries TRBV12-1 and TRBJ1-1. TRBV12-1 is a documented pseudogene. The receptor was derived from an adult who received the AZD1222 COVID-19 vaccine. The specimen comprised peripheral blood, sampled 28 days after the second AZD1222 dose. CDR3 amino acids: CASSFGGRTEAFF. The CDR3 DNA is TGTGCCAGCAGCTTTGGCGGGCGAACTGAAGCTTTCTTT.